This is a list of T cell receptor beta chains from one sample in a study of cytomegalovirus exposure and HLA in healthy donors. The repertoire was sequenced with immunoSEQ multiplex PCR; TCRdb's copy has only in-frame clones and lacks some. The table has some 180,000 clones, about three quarters seen once. Sequencing was done on a sample of PBMCs. These TCRs come from a man aged 18 to 30 in good health and CMV-seronegative. Both conserved end residues are part of each CDR3. Clone size appears in some rows only: once, few, many, or a class for an expanded clone.

abundance	j_gene	v_gene	len	CDR3aa
few	TRBJ2-2	TRBV6-4	13	CASSLTGDGELFF
-	TRBJ2-7	TRBV30	16	CAWRPSTAGGFDEQYF
-	TRBJ2-5	TRBV7-9	11	CASRGGGPGYF
-	TRBJ2-3	TRBV4-3	15	CASSWSRGSTDTQYF
-	TRBJ2-6	TRBV7-2	18	CASSLGGDVYSGANVLTF
-	TRBJ2-1	TRBV5-1	13	CATTSGRDNEQFF
-	TRBJ2-1	TRBV7-8	13	CASSFGTLDEQFF
few	TRBJ2-1	TRBV4-3	16	CASSQGGREGRNEQFF
-	TRBJ1-1	TRBV7-2	13	CASSSDRGHFGFF
-	TRBJ2-7	TRBV5-8	13	CASSVGLFYEQYF
-	TRBJ2-3	TRBV18	16	CASSPPKQGARDTQYF
-	TRBJ2-7	TRBV7-6	16	CASSLGSGSSSYEQYF
-	TRBJ2-3	TRBV19	17	CASSTTPRQAFTDTQYF
-	TRBJ2-7	TRBV18	15	CASSPRQGGTYEQYF
few	TRBJ1-5	TRBV25-1	14	CASSEPTTDQPQHF
once	TRBJ2-1	TRBV7-2	16	CASRNSGASSYNEQFF
few	TRBJ1-2	TRBV4-3	16	CASSQDLADSANGYTF
once	TRBJ2-7	TRBV4-3	12	CASSQKGWGQYF
many	TRBJ2-7	TRBV6-4	13	CASRSGGDYEQYF
-	TRBJ2-5	TRBV7-7	17	CASSSVPRDRRKETQYF
-	TRBJ2-2	TRBV9	16	CASSFRPLSSTGELFF
-	TRBJ2-5	TRBV7-2	13	CASSFFGQETQYF
-	TRBJ1-2	TRBV6-5	15	CASSLRQLGHYGYTF
-	TRBJ2-1	TRBV7-7	19	CASSSRTSGRAGRYNEQFF
-	TRBJ2-7	TRBV9	14	CASSTSGVAGEQYF
once	TRBJ2-1	TRBV29-1	16	CSVDWISGRAGDEQFF
-	TRBJ1-5	TRBV23-1	16	CASSLPDRIFNQPQHF
once	TRBJ1-4	TRBV7-9	15	CASSLRGAANEKLFF
-	TRBJ1-5	TRBV19	15	CASSIRAGDNQPQHF
-	TRBJ1-1	TRBV4-3	16	CASRRGQGVSNSEAFF
few	TRBJ1-2	TRBV7-9	14	CASSLAFIGGGYTF
-	TRBJ2-1	TRBV29-1	13	CSVLSTGEKGQFF
-	TRBJ1-1	TRBV5-1	14	CASSPDRANTEAFF
-	TRBJ2-1	TRBV6-5	15	CACRRNGGSYNEQFF
few	TRBJ2-7	TRBV10-3	16	CAISESDRDSSYEQYF
-	TRBJ1-4	TRBV6-1	15	CASSKARVPNEKLFF
-	TRBJ2-5	TRBV2	17	CASSEGVLAGGQETQYF
-	TRBJ2-7	TRBV4-1	11	CASSQGHEQYF
-	TRBJ2-3	TRBV6-1	13	CASNRLQTDTQYF
-	TRBJ2-1	TRBV5-1	14	CASSLDTTYNEQFF
-	TRBJ2-7	TRBV23-1	19	CASSQDKRGGSGRSYEQYF
few	TRBJ1-1	TRBV19	15	CASSEDRGADTEAFF
-	TRBJ1-1	TRBV9	15	CASSGYRGRYTEAFF